This T cell receptor beta chain derives from a study of T cells and copy number aberrations in small-cell lung cancer. Findings and caveats of the study: Compared with adjacent lung tissue, tumors had lower T-cell richness and clonality and non-significantly lower density. About 75-97.7% of tumor T-cell clones appeared in only one region.

Remarks on this clone: Its specificity is unknown.

Here immunoSEQ multiplex PCR was the method, and the copy in TCRdb shows in-frame clones only, minus some. This table holds over 900 clones, around 94% found once. All donors had upfront surgery, without preoperative chemotherapy or radiotherapy, and never received immunotherapy. Donors were all either smokers or heavy second-hand smokers. Germline CDR1 is GTSNPN and CDR2 is SVGIG (reference sequence). CDR3 length: 14 amino acids. V shed 2 bases, J shed 8 bases, and the junction held 11 bases outside the gene matches. Sequenced sample: tumor tissue. The sequence derives from a woman aged 50 to 65 with small cell lung cancer. V gene TRBV30 combines with J gene TRBJ2-7; 8 positions agree with TRBD1. CDR3 nucleotides: TGTGCCTGGAGTCTGACAGGGGCCGCCCCCAAGCAGTACTTC. Amino acids: CAWSLTGAAPKQYF. The variable domain in full, completed from reference TRBV30 and TRBJ2-7, reads SQTIHQWPATLVQPVGSPLSLECTVEGTSNPNLYWYRQAAGRGLQLLFYSVGIGQISSEVPQNLSASRPQDRQFILSSKKLLLSDSGFYLCAWSLTGAAPKQYFGPGTRLTVT.